One TCR beta chain is described in this entry. Its cognate antigen is unknown. The sample originates from a study of shared clonotypes between healthy human individuals. About the research overall: The composition of the donors was a couple of women and a few men aged 18 to 49. Study observations and caveats: The study found about 5% of naive CD4 clonotypes shared across four donors. Sampling included only blood; tissue repertoires likely differ.

Deep level was the assay's run setting. Repertoires were generated with immunoSEQ multiplex PCR, while TCRdb's copy carries only in-frame clones and drops some. The sample lists some 2.1 million clones, approximately 94% occurring once. It was CD45RO-negative cells, positively selected for CCR7, that made up naive CD8 cells, with terminally differentiated effector memory CD45RA+ cells excluded. The CDR3 is 16 amino acids. CDR1 is KGHSH and CDR2 is LQKENI in the germline V gene. The V end lost 0 bases, the J end lost 6 bases, and 15 bases lay between the germline ends. The receptor comes from a man between 18 and 35 years old in good health. Sample: naive CD8+ T cells sorted from blood. This chain uses TRBV18 with TRBJ2-1; D is possibly TRBD2 (5 bases). CDR3 in amino acids: CASSPPHRDWLNEQFF. The CDR3 DNA sequence: TGTGCCAGCTCACCACCTCACCGGGATTGGCTCAATGAGCAGTTCTTC.